This is a list of T cell receptor beta chains from one sample in a study of T-cell reconstitution after alpha-beta-depleted transplantation in children. Each CDR3 protein gets one entry after TCRdb re-called the PCR reads with MiXCR. Among 200,000 to 300,000 distinct CDR3 sequences, around 12% were seen once, and the ten largest hold around 2.5%. Material: PBMCs from the stem cell graft donor, obtained from the stem cell graft. These receptor sequences come from a human donor who donated a stem cell graft to a child with acute lymphoblastic leukemia. Both conserved end residues are part of each CDR3.

CDR3 length	V gene	J gene	CDR3 protein
14	TRBV11-3	TRBJ2-2	CASRTGTETGELFF
21	TRBV11-3	TRBJ1-2	CASRYEGQDTPGDLANYGYTF
14	TRBV7-2	TRBJ2-7	CASSPRVQVEEQYF
15	TRBV2	TRBJ1-5	CASSDAWDSNQPQHF
14	TRBV7-9	TRBJ1-1	CASSSGSRYTEAFF
14	TRBV12-3/TRBV12-4	TRBJ1-5	CASSLGQANQPQHF
15	TRBV5-1	TRBJ2-1	CATSYLPGSYNEQFF
14	TRBV12-3/TRBV12-4	TRBJ2-5	CASRVSGAKETQYF
15	TRBV12-3/TRBV12-4	TRBJ1-1	CASNAPTGINTEAFF
14	TRBV20-1	TRBJ2-2	CSAARDGYTGELFF
15	TRBV12-3/TRBV12-4	TRBJ2-7	CASSLGGIGQDEQYF
13	TRBV5-1	TRBJ2-3	CASSLVESDTQYF
16	TRBV4-2	TRBJ2-1	CASSQDVAGAIKEQFF
19	TRBV7-3	TRBJ1-4	CASSLCEVRTPHRNEKLFF
14	TRBV11-3	TRBJ1-1	CASSTGTVNTEAFF
16	TRBV7-2	TRBJ2-1	CASSPGTGGFYNEQFF